This entry describes one TCR beta chain. Its antigen is currently not known. Base qualities are not provided; no much larger clone lies one nucleotide away. This specimen comes from a study of shared clonotypes between healthy human individuals (dated by TCRdb to about 2020). Regarding the complete study: Three men and a couple of women, aged 18 to 49 years, made up the cohort. To estimate repertoire size and how much clonotype sharing occurs between individuals, the study deeply sequenced the blood TCR repertoires of 5 or 6 healthy adults. Between about 0.8 and 9 billion PBMCs per donor were obtained by leukapheresis. Libraries were prepared and TCR repertoires were sequenced by different laboratories using diverse techniques, in order to increase sequencing depth and limit assay-specific biases. For each donor, CD4 naive and CD4 memory were each run on three plates, CD8 naive on two plates, and CD8 memory on one plate. Study-wide findings and limitations: The genetic and exposure-history diversity represented was limited by the small number of donors. Pairwise subsampling led to the expectation that sequencing depth would affect the degree of clonotype sharing among donors. Larger estimated clonotype richness was generally found for naive subsets than for memory subsets. Incomplete sequencing was indicated by rarefaction of sorted-subset datasets, despite the large sequencing depth. When several donors were compared, the shared fraction of clonotypes was 5% to 6.5% for naive CD4, more than 3% for naive CD8, 2% to 2.5% for memory CD4, and roughly 0.4% for memory CD8. Higher generation probabilities were observed for clonotypes shared by all four sorted-subset donors than for non-shared clonotypes. Sampling was restricted to blood, and TCR repertoires in tissue are likely to differ from TCR repertoires in blood.

Using the deep immunoSEQ assay, multiplex PCR amplified TCR CDR3 regions from genomic DNA. Extracted genomic DNA from each cell subset was spread evenly across all wells of several immunoSEQ 96-well plates, with each plate serving as a replicate. Each replicate PCR for sorted subsets received 200 ng genomic DNA, equal to tens of thousands of T cell genomes. Purified libraries were quantified with a Qubit 3.0 fluorometer, sized on a Bioanalyzer 2100, and re-quantified with the KAPA Library Quantification kit. Each immunoSEQ 96-well plate was sequenced on its own single-read 150-cycle Illumina NextSeq 550 flow cell. The published analysis was carried out like this. The immunoSEQ output contained only junctional sequences without quality scores, so filtering could not match that applied to full-length reads. To assign V/J genes and CDR3, sequences were annotated using PyIR, a Python wrapper for IgBLAST v1.9, with IMGT germline references. Any read was removed if the V/J assignment was weak (E-value above 1e-6), the CDR3 was missing, or the read contained stop codons, out-of-frame junctions, or ambiguous translated residues. A V3J clonotype was defined by an identical inferred V gene, J gene, and CDR3 amino acid sequence. Percentage overlap between repertoires was computed as shared unique clonotypes divided by the size of the smaller repertoire. Richness of each repertoire was evaluated using RTK rarefaction, the Chao1 estimator, and Recon v2.1 estimates of unobserved clonotypes. Generation probabilities were computed with OLGA for all TCRbeta clonotypes obtained by the gDNA method from several donors. TCRdb retrieved this table from immuneACCESS and kept in-frame rearrangements only. Not all clones are present; in checked studies, unresolved V genes account for under half, and no reason is known for the remainder. Clonal size and the V and J genes are those of that table, whereas D and trimming came from the DNA. This sample lists roughly 2,000,000 clones; about 94% were detected once. Jointly, the top ten make up about 1.7% of the sample.

The CDR3 runs 17 amino acids, cysteine and phenylalanine included. The CDR3 DNA has 51 bases and is translated from base 1. Sequences SGHDT (CDR1) and YYEEEE (CDR2) are obtained from the germline V gene. V is trimmed back by 0 bases and J by 5 bases, and the junction contains 11 bases that no gene match accounts for. CD8 naive samples were CD45RO-negative cells positively selected for CCR7, giving a CD45RA+CCR7+ population that excluded TemRA cells. The donors were healthy, HIV-negative adults who had no recently reported acute infections or vaccinations. All donors were Caucasian adults living in Nashville, Tennessee, USA. After blood collection by leukapheresis, PBMCs were isolated using Ficoll-Histopaque density gradient centrifugation and then cryopreserved in the vapor phase of liquid nitrogen. Analytical flow cytometry was used to check the purity and quantity of each magnetically sorted T cell population. From each sorted fraction, genomic DNA was isolated and quantified by UV absorbance on a Nanodrop 2000c.

The material sequenced was naive CD8+ T cells from PBMCs. The sample's cell subset or site label, decoded: CD45RA+CCR7+. This clonotype was obtained from a young man in good health. Some clones in this sample may be carry-over from other donors' samples. The chain links TRBV5-6 with TRBJ2-5; 9 central bases correspond to TRBD2. Here the CDR3 is given as CASSLVFAGGSAETQYF. The nucleotide sequence is given as TGTGCCAGCAGCTTGGTCTTCGCGGGAGGGTCTGCCGAGACCCAGTACTTC.